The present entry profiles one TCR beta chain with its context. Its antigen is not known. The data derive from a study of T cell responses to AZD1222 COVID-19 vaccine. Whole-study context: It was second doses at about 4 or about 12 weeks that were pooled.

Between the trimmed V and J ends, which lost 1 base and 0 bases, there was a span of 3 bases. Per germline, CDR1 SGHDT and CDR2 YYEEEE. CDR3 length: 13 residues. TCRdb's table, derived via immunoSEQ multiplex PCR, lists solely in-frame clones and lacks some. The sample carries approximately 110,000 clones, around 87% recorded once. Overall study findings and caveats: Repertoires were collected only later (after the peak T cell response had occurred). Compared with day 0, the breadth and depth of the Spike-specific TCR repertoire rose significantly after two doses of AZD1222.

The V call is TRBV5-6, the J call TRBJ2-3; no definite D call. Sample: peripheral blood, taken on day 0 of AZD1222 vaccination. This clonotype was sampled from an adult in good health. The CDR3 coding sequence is TGTGCCAGCAGCTTGCCAAGCACAGATACGCAGTATTTT. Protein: CASSLPSTDTQYF.